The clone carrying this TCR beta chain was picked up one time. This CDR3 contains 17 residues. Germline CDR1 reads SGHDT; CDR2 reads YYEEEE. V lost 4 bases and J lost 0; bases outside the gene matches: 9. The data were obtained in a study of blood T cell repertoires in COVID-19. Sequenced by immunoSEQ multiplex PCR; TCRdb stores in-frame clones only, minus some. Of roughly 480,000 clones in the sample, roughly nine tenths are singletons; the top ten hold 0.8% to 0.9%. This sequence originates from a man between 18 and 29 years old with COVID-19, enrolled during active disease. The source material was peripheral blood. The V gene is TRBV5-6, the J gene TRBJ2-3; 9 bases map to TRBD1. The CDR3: CASSQFDRGTSTDTQYF. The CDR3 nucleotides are TGTGCCAGCAGCCAGTTCGACAGGGGGACTAGCACAGATACGCAGTATTTT.